This TCR beta chain was captured by sequencing in a study of T-cell reconstitution after alpha-beta-depleted transplantation in children (dated by TCRdb to about 2016). About the full investigation: T-cell immune reconstitution after TCRalphabeta/CD19-depleted allogeneic hematopoietic cell transplantation in children was quantitatively tracked in the study by means of TCR repertoire profiling.

This clonotype was found many times. Its specific antigen is unknown. Nothing much larger sits one base from this clone, and base qualities are not available. The germline V gene (reference sequence) yields DFQATT for CDR1 and SNEGSKA for CDR2. The CDR3 numbers 15 residues from cysteine through phenylalanine. The kept DNA is CDR3 alone, 45 bases in frame from the first base. At the junction V is shortened by 6 bases and J by 5 bases, with 22 bases in between. Library preparation employed PCR. Sequencing relied on an Illumina HiSeq 2500. TCR libraries were prepared with molecular barcoding, using unique molecular identifiers to normalize TCRbeta repertoire quantification. Using fastp at Q25 and MiXCR, TCRdb reprocessed the public reads and kept productive beta chains. Under each unique CDR3 protein, matching rows form one entry showing the most common genes and DNA. For this sample there are roughly 220,000 distinct CDR3 sequences; more than 7.5% appear just once. The ten largest clonotypes hold approximately 4.7% of the sample.

The sequence was obtained from a human donor who donated a stem cell graft to a child with SCID. This sequence uses TRBV20-1 and TRBJ1-2, and TRBD1 may be the D gene, going by 5 matching bases. This specimen was PBMCs from the stem cell graft donor, taken from the stem cell graft. The sequenced DNA is TGCAGTGCAAGCGGTGCCATCGGATCAGGGTATGGCTACACCTTC. This sequence encodes CSASGAIGSGYGYTF.